This T cell receptor beta chain came from a study of identical twins. V dropped 5 bases and J dropped 5 bases, with 19 bases sitting between them. Germline values: CDR1 DFQATT, CDR2 SNEGSKA (reference sequence). The CDR3 consists of 14 residues. Everyone who gave samples was a healthy Caucasian. TCRdb reprocessed the 5' RACE reads via MiXCR and lists one record per CDR3 protein. The data show approximately 240,000 distinct CDR3 sequences, around 15% seen once. About this clonotype itself: Its antigen is undetermined.

General study results and limits: Among beta out-of-frame sequences, excess sharing between twins appeared weaker. Models predicted less out-of-frame TCR alpha sharing in monozygotic twins than was found. Fewer insertions characterized abundant cord blood beta clonotypes, whereas memory repertoires showed none.

This clonotype was obtained from a woman aged 18-29 years in good health. V gene TRBV20-1 combines with J gene TRBJ2-7; the D is unclear. Sequencing was performed on memory (CD45RO+) T cells sorted from blood. The CDR3 sequence: CSAQKITVSNEQYF. For the CDR3, the DNA is TGCAGTGCTCAAAAAATAACAGTATCCAACGAGCAGTACTTC.